These T cell receptor beta chains were read from a single sample in a study of T-cell reconstitution after alpha-beta-depleted transplantation in children. MiXCR, run by TCRdb on the PCR reads, gives a single entry per CDR3 protein. The table includes hundreds of thousands of distinct CDR3 sequences, 13% detected once. The sample was PBMCs, mostly from graft donor cells, taken 360 days after TCRalphabeta/CD19-depleted stem cell transplant. The receptors shown here come from a male patient under 18 who had a stem cell transplant for acute myeloid leukemia, so the T cells may come from the graft donor. Each CDR3 is given without its conserved first and last residue.

J gene: TRBJ1-3
V gene: TRBV11-2
CDR3 protein: ASRGFGGPSGNTIY

J gene: TRBJ2-1
V gene: TRBV27
CDR3 protein: ASSLSSGRVGEQF

J gene: TRBJ2-5
V gene: TRBV3-1
CDR3 protein: ASSQPGRVVETQY

J gene: TRBJ2-5
V gene: TRBV20-1
CDR3 protein: SLSHPGPDQETQY

J gene: TRBJ2-7
V gene: TRBV29-1
CDR3 protein: SVERLGTRFEYEQY

J gene: TRBJ2-5
V gene: TRBV10-3
CDR3 protein: AISELGAETQY

J gene: TRBJ2-1
V gene: TRBV27
CDR3 protein: ASSVLPGHGYNEQF

J gene: TRBJ2-5
V gene: TRBV28
CDR3 protein: ASSHHRVGQETQY

J gene: TRBJ2-7
V gene: TRBV12-3/TRBV12-4
CDR3 protein: ASSLIGFYEQY

J gene: TRBJ1-6
V gene: TRBV6-5
CDR3 protein: ASSYSDRNNSPLH

J gene: TRBJ2-1
V gene: TRBV7-3
CDR3 protein: ASSLNSFREQF

J gene: TRBJ1-1
V gene: TRBV5-1
CDR3 protein: ASSFRQGNTEAF

J gene: TRBJ2-3
V gene: TRBV7-9
CDR3 protein: ASSFGTRGATDTQY

J gene: TRBJ2-3
V gene: TRBV29-1
CDR3 protein: SVEFRGRGTDTQY

J gene: TRBJ2-7
V gene: TRBV15
CDR3 protein: ATSIQGRPYEQY

J gene: TRBJ2-1
V gene: TRBV10-3
CDR3 protein: AVGLQLLGVYNEQF

J gene: TRBJ2-4
V gene: TRBV12-3/TRBV12-4
CDR3 protein: ASSSLAGVPKNIQY

J gene: TRBJ2-1
V gene: TRBV4-1
CDR3 protein: ASSSILAVAYNEQF

J gene: TRBJ2-7
V gene: TRBV28
CDR3 protein: ASSPRTLNGNEQY

J gene: TRBJ2-1
V gene: TRBV29-1
CDR3 protein: SVRLARDFNEQF

J gene: TRBJ2-5
V gene: TRBV19
CDR3 protein: ASSMTGLAGLQETQY

J gene: TRBJ1-1
V gene: TRBV21-1
CDR3 protein: ASREGITEAF

J gene: TRBJ2-2
V gene: TRBV20-1
CDR3 protein: SALTLGSLGELF

J gene: TRBJ2-3
V gene: TRBV20-1
CDR3 protein: SARTGLAVSTDTQY

J gene: TRBJ1-2
V gene: TRBV19
CDR3 protein: ASGTMGYT

J gene: TRBJ2-1
V gene: TRBV6-1
CDR3 protein: ASSRGRTSSYNEQF

J gene: TRBJ2-7
V gene: TRBV29-1
CDR3 protein: SVEEAGVRAPEQY

J gene: TRBJ1-6
V gene: TRBV7-8
CDR3 protein: ASSLGGQGSSSYNSPLH

J gene: TRBJ2-5
V gene: TRBV27
CDR3 protein: ASSLVGGKETQY

J gene: TRBJ2-6
V gene: TRBV6-2/TRBV6-3
CDR3 protein: ASSYSLGPTPISGANVLT

J gene: TRBJ2-7
V gene: TRBV5-5
CDR3 protein: ASSLELAGSAYYEQY

J gene: TRBJ2-1
V gene: TRBV6-2/TRBV6-3
CDR3 protein: ASRTDRGPNNEQF

J gene: TRBJ2-1
V gene: TRBV18
CDR3 protein: ASSPQSSSYNEQF

J gene: TRBJ2-5
V gene: TRBV27
CDR3 protein: ASSWGLAGVQETQY

J gene: TRBJ2-7
V gene: TRBV24-1
CDR3 protein: ATSDSRLRYEQY

J gene: TRBJ2-7
V gene: TRBV7-8
CDR3 protein: ASSSGWGTGVYEQY

J gene: TRBJ2-3
V gene: TRBV15
CDR3 protein: ATSRDHLGGAGQY

J gene: TRBJ2-1
V gene: TRBV28
CDR3 protein: ASVPPLAGVLGGEQF

J gene: TRBJ2-5
V gene: TRBV14
CDR3 protein: ASSQVQGLWVETQY

J gene: TRBJ2-5
V gene: TRBV7-2
CDR3 protein: ASSPKVRGPGSPQY

J gene: TRBJ2-6
V gene: TRBV9
CDR3 protein: ASSFRTGTSGSDGANVLT

J gene: TRBJ1-2
V gene: TRBV28
CDR3 protein: ASSLLMVAVPNYGYT

J gene: TRBJ1-5
V gene: TRBV16
CDR3 protein: ASKDKQGAPRQPQH

J gene: TRBJ2-1
V gene: TRBV20-1
CDR3 protein: SARAGAPWSSYNEQF

J gene: TRBJ1-6
V gene: TRBV3-1
CDR3 protein: ASSQGGDSPLH

J gene: TRBJ1-1
V gene: TRBV5-1
CDR3 protein: ASNGMGGRRNTEAF

J gene: TRBJ2-1
V gene: TRBV11-2
CDR3 protein: ASSLGRGLYNEQF

J gene: TRBJ1-4
V gene: TRBV5-6
CDR3 protein: ASSLPGSNEKLF

J gene: TRBJ2-7
V gene: TRBV29-1
CDR3 protein: SVATGDDYEQY

J gene: TRBJ2-5
V gene: TRBV5-5
CDR3 protein: ASSLAQVIETQY

J gene: TRBJ1-5
V gene: TRBV28
CDR3 protein: ASSPTGLKRTYQPQH

J gene: TRBJ2-7
V gene: TRBV28
CDR3 protein: ASSLRGLYVIEQY

J gene: TRBJ2-3
V gene: TRBV7-2
CDR3 protein: ASSFRTGWDTQY

J gene: TRBJ2-6
V gene: TRBV28
CDR3 protein: ASSKGSASGANVLT

J gene: TRBJ2-2
V gene: TRBV7-2
CDR3 protein: ASSLWQPTSGELF

J gene: TRBJ2-1
V gene: TRBV5-1
CDR3 protein: ASSLAGTRGAHTWNEQF

J gene: TRBJ2-7
V gene: TRBV20-1
CDR3 protein: SARRSSIYEQY

J gene: TRBJ2-3
V gene: TRBV6-5
CDR3 protein: ASSSFAGGGTDTQY

J gene: TRBJ1-5
V gene: TRBV28
CDR3 protein: ASSFPPEGHSNQPQH